Sequencing of this TCR beta chain was carried out in a study of T cells in Graves' hyperthyroidism and ophthalmopathy. This clonotype was recorded at least ten times. Its specificity is not known. Findings and limits, study-wide: Stable hyperthyroidism was separated from ophthalmopathy by a model based on 13 V-J features. Most expanded thyroid clonotypes above 0.001 also appeared in blood.

Amplification targeted TCR beta CDR3 regions from RNA transcripts. A first-round RT-PCR of the TCR CDR3 used the HTBI primer set. A single record per CDR3 protein comes from TCRdb applying MiXCR to the multiplex PCR reads. The sample shows around 660,000 distinct CDR3 sequences, approximately 42% of them seen only once. This TCR was sampled from an adult man with Graves' disease, either hyperthyroidism or ophthalmopathy (not recorded which). Sequenced input: peripheral blood or thyroid tissue (not recorded which).

The CDR3 coding sequence is TGCAGCGTTGTAACTAGCGGGAGGAGGATCACCGGGGAGCTGTTTTTT. This codes for CSVVTSGRRITGELFF. The V and J genes are TRBV29-1 and TRBJ2-2; 12 positions match TRBD2. V lost 4 bases to trimming and J lost 4 bases; unmatched junction nucleotides: 7. Germline V gene data show CDR1 as SQVTM and CDR2 as ANQGSEA. The CDR3 sequence is 16 residues long.